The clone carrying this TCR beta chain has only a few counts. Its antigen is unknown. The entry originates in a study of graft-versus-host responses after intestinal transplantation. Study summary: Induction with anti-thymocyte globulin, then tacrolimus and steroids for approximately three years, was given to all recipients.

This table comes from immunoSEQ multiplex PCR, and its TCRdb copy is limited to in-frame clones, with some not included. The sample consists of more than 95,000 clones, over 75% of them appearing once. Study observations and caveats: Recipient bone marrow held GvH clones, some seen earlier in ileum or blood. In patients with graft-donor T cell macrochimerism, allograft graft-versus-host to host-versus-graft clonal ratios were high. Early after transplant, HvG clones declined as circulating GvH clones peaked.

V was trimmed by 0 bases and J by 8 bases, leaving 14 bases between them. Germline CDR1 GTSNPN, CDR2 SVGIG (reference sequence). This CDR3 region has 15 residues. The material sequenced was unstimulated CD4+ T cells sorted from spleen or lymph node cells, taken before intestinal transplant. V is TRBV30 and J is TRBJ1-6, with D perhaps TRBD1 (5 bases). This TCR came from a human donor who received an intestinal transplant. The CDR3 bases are TGTGCCTGGAGTGTACGCGGGACGGGAGATTCACCCCTCCACTTT. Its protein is CAWSVRGTGDSPLHF.